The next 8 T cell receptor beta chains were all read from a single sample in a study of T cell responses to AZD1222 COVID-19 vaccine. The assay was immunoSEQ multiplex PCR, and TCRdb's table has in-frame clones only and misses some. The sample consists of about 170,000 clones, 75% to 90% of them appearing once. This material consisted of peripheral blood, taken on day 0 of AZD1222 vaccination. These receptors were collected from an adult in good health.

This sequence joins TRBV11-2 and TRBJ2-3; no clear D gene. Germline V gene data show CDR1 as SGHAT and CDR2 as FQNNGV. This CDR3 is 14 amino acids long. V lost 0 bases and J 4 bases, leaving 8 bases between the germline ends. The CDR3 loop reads CASSLETPADTQYF. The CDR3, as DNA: TGTGCCAGCAGCTTAGAGACTCCCGCAGATACGCAGTATTTT. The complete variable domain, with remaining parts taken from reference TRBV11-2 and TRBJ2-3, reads EAGVAQSPRYKIIEKRQSVAFWCNPISGHATLYWYQQILGQGPKLLIQFQNNGVVDDSQLPKDRFSAERLKGVDSTLKIQPAKLEDSAVYLCASSLETPADTQYFGPGTRLTVL.

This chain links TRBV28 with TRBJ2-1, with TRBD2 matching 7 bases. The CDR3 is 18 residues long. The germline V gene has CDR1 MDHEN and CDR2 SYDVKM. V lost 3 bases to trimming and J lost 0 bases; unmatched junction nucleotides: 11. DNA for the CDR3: TGTGCCAGCAGTTTCGAAGCGGGGTGGCGCAGCTCCTACAATGAGCAGTTCTTC. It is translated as CASSFEAGWRSSYNEQFF. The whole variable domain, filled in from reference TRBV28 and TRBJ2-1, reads DVKVTQSSRYLVKRTGEKVFLECVQDMDHENMFWYRQDPGLGLRLIYFSYDVKMKEKGDIPEGYSVSREKKERFSLILESASTNQTSMYLCASSFEAGWRSSYNEQFFGPGTRLTVL.

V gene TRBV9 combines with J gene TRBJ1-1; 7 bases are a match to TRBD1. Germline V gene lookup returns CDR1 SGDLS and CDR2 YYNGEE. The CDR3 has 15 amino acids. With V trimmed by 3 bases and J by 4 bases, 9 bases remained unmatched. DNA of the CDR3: TGTGCCAGCAGCGGGGAGGGGGCGCGGGGCACTGAAGCTTTCTTT. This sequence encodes CASSGEGARGTEAFF.

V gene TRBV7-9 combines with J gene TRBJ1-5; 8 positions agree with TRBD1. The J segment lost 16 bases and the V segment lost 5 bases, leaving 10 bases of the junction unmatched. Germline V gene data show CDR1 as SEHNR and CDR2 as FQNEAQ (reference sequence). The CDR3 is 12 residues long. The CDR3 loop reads CASSRDGQGPHF. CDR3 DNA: TGTGCCAGCAGCAGGGACGGACAGGGCCCCCATTTT.

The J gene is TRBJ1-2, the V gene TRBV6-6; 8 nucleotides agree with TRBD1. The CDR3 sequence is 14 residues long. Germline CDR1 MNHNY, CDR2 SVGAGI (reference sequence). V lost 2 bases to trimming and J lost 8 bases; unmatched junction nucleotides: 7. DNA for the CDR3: TGTGCCAGCAGTTACAAGGACAGGGTTGGGGGCTACACCTTC. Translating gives CASSYKDRVGGYTF.

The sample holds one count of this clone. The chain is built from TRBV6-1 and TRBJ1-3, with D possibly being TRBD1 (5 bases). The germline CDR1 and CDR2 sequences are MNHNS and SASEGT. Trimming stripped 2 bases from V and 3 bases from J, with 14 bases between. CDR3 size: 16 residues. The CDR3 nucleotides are TGTGCCAGCAGTGAAAAAGACAGACTCCGTGGAAACACCATATATTTT. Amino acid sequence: CASSEKDRLRGNTIYF.

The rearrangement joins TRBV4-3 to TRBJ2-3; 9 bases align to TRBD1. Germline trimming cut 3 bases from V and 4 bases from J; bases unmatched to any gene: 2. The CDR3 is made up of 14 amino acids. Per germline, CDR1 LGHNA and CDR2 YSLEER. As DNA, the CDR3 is TGCGCCAGCAGCCACGGGACAGGGCCAGATACGCAGTATTTT. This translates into CASSHGTGPDTQYF.

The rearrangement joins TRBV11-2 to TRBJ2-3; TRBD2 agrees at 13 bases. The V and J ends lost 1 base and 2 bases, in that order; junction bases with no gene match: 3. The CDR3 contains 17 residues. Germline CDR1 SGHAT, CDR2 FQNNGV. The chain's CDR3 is CASSLGGLAGYTDTQYF. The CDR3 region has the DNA TGTGCCAGCAGCTTAGGGGGACTAGCGGGGTACACAGATACGCAGTATTTT.